This record concerns one T cell receptor (beta chain) sequence. Its antigen is undetermined. These data come from a study of beta chain features in type 1 diabetes. Across the whole study: Sorted cells from all samples, numbering 107,917,701, were examined. Study-wide findings and caveats: The naive, central memory and Treg TCRB repertoires looked more alike in patients than they did in healthy donors. Type 1 diabetes patients had TCRB CDR3s that were shorter (moderately but significantly so) in all four CD4+ subsets. Sequencing of cDNA might inflate the share of cells that strongly express TCR.

All of the isolated RNA was reverse transcribed, so expressed TCRB transcripts were sequenced. Sequencing used immunoSEQ multiplex PCR; TCRdb keeps in-frame clones, though not all of them. The table has around 120,000 clones, 17% seen once. The CDR3 spans 14 residues. V was trimmed by 3 bases and J by 3 bases, leaving 8 bases between them. The germline gives CDR1 SGHTA, CDR2 FQGNSA. Every donor had blood drawn once into heparin, roughly 100 mL on average. This rearrangement joins TRBV7-2 to TRBJ2-2; D unresolved. The sequence derives from a man aged 18 to 30 with type 1 diabetes. Source material: central memory CD4+ T cells from blood. The CDR3 is CASSLGTDTGELFF. The CDR3 DNA sequence: TGTGCCAGCAGCTTGGGTACCGACACCGGGGAGCTGTTTTTT.